This T cell receptor (beta chain) originates from a study of CD8+ T cells in alopecia areata. Study outcomes and limitations: Association of baseline CD8+ expansion with response is uncertain owing to one nonresponder.

With respect to this clone: No antigen is known for it.

The J segment lost 2 bases and the V segment lost 2 bases, leaving 7 bases of the junction unmatched. The CDR3 has 15 amino acids. Germline V gene lookup returns CDR1 GTSNPN and CDR2 SVGIG (reference sequence). In each case, RNA was isolated and then reverse transcribed into cDNA as the sequencing template. The method was immunoSEQ multiplex PCR; TCRdb's version includes in-frame clones alone and lacks a portion of them. Among about 210,000 clones listed, 40% to 45% were seen once. Treatment denoted: oral pan-JAK inhibitor, 5-10 mg twice daily. This receptor was taken from a human donor with alopecia areata. The sample in question was CD4+ T cells sorted from blood, obtained between weeks 36 and 40, from a patient treated with tofacitinib. This rearrangement joins TRBV30 to TRBJ2-5, with 8 bases aligning to TRBD1. CDR3 in DNA: TGTGCCTGGAGTCTCGGACAGGGAAGACAAGAGACCCAGTACTTC. The encoded protein is CAWSLGQGRQETQYF.